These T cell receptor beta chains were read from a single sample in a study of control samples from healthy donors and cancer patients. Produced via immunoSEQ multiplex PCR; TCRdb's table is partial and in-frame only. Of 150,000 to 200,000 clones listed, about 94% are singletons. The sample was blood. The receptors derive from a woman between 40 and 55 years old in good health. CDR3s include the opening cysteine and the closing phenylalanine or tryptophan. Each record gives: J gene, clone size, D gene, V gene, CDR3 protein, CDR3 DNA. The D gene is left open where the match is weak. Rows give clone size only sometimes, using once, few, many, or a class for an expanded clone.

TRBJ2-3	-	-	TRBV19	CASSSPGRSDTQYF	TGTGCCAGTAGTTCGCCGGGACGTTCAGATACGCAGTATTTT
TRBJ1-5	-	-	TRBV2	CASSEGQLLYSNQPQHF	TGTGCCAGCAGTGAAGGGCAGTTACTTTATAGCAATCAGCCCCAGCATTTT
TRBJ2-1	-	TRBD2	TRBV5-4	CASSLGLAGVGDEQFF	TGTGCCAGCAGCTTGGGTCTAGCGGGAGTCGGCGATGAGCAGTTCTTC
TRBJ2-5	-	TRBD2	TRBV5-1	CASSSGLAEGETQYF	TGCGCCAGCAGCTCCGGACTAGCGGAGGGCGAGACCCAGTACTTC
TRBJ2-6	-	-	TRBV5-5	CASNPRWGAFISGANVLTF	TGTGCCAGCAACCCCCGTTGGGGGGCGTTCATATCTGGGGCCAACGTCCTGACTTTC
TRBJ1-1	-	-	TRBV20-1	CSAYGGTEAFF	TGCAGTGCTTACGGAGGCACTGAAGCTTTCTTT
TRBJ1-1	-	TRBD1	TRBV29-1	CSVRTGSADTEAFF	TGCAGCGTTCGGACAGGGAGCGCAGACACTGAAGCTTTCTTT
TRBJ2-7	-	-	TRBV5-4	CASSLDSFSEQYF	TGTGCCAGCAGCTTGGACAGTTTCTCCGAGCAGTACTTC
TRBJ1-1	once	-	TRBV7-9	CASSSDRNTEAFF	TGTGCCAGCAGCTCTGACAGGAACACTGAAGCTTTCTTT
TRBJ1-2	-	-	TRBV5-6	CASGMGGLFYGYTF	TGTGCCAGCGGAATGGGGGGTCTCTTCTATGGCTACACCTTC
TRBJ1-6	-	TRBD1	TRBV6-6	CASSYRGQGGSPLHF	TGTGCCAGCAGTTATCGGGGACAGGGTGGTTCACCCCTCCACTTT
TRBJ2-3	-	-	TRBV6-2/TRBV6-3	CASSHRTVSSTDTQYF	TGTGCCAGCAGTCACCGGACAGTATCTAGCACAGATACGCAGTATTTT
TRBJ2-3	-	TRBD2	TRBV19	CASRGGRGADTQYF	TGTGCCAGTCGCGGCGGGAGAGGCGCAGATACGCAGTATTTT
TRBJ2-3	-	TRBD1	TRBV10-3	CATQGAPPTDTQYF	TGTGCCACACAGGGGGCCCCCCCCACAGATACGCAGTATTTT
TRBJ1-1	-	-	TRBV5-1	CASSRSRGSTEAFF	TGCGCCAGCAGCCGATCCAGAGGGAGCACTGAAGCTTTCTTT
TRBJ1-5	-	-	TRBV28	CASRWTDNQPQHF	TGTGCCAGCAGATGGACGGACAATCAGCCCCAGCATTTT
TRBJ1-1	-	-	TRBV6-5	CASGAVLMNTEAFF	TGTGCCAGCGGAGCAGTCTTGATGAACACTGAAGCTTTCTTT
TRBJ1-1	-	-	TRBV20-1	CSARGPTEAFF	TGCAGTGCACGGGGACCCACTGAAGCTTTCTTT
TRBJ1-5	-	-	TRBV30	CAWSVPVASGNQPQHF	TGTGCCTGGAGTGTACCCGTCGCCTCAGGCAATCAGCCCCAGCATTTT
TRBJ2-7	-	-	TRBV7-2	CASSSPRGASRRGEQYF	TGTGCCAGCAGCTCCCCGAGGGGAGCTAGCCGCCGCGGCGAGCAGTACTTC
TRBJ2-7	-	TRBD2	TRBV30	CAWGTSGTSYEQYF	TGTGCCTGGGGGACTAGCGGGACCTCCTACGAGCAGTACTTC
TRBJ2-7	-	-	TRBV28	CASSLSFRVSGSYEQYF	TGTGCCAGCAGTTTATCCTTCCGGGTTAGCGGATCCTACGAGCAGTACTTC
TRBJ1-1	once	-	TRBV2	CASKEVRANTEAFF	TGTGCCAGCAAGGAAGTCAGGGCCAACACTGAAGCTTTCTTT
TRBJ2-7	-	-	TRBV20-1	CSARDWGEQYF	TGCAGTGCTAGAGATTGGGGCGAGCAGTACTTC
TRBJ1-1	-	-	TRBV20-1	CSASAGHMNTEAFF	TGCAGTGCTAGTGCAGGCCACATGAACACTGAAGCTTTCTTT
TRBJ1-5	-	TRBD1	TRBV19	CASSIWDRGTYQPQHF	TGTGCCAGTAGTATTTGGGACAGGGGGACCTATCAGCCCCAGCATTTT
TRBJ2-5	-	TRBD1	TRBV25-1	CASSGDRFLETQYF	TGTGCCAGCAGTGGGGACAGGTTCTTGGAGACCCAGTACTTC
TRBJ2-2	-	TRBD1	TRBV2	CASLGQRNTGELFF	TGTGCCAGCCTGGGACAGAGAAACACCGGGGAGCTGTTTTTT
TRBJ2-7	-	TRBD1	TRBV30	CAWKEERQGHEQYF	TGTGCCTGGAAAGAGGAGAGACAGGGCCACGAGCAGTACTTC
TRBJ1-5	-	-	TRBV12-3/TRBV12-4	CASSLAQNQPQHF	TGTGCCAGCAGTTTAGCACAGAATCAGCCCCAGCATTTT
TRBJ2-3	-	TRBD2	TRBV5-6	CASHYRTSGGAADTQYF	TGTGCCAGCCACTACCGGACTAGCGGGGGGGCCGCAGATACGCAGTATTTT
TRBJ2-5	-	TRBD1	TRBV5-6	CASRFHARQGQETQYF	TGTGCCAGCAGGTTCCACGCGAGACAGGGGCAAGAGACCCAGTACTTC
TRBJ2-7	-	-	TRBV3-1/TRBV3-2	CASSQVGYEQYF	TGTGCCAGCAGCCAAGTGGGTTACGAGCAGTACTTC
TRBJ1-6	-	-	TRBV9	CASSLHSQGGSPLHF	TGTGCCAGCAGCCTCCACTCGCAGGGAGGTTCACCCCTCCACTTT
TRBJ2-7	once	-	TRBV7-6	CASSDGAGNYEQYF	TGTGCCAGCAGCGACGGAGCAGGGAACTACGAGCAGTACTTC
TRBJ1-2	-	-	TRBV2	CASREGGDGYTF	TGTGCCAGCAGGGAGGGGGGGGATGGCTACACCTTC
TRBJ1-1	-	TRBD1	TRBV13	CASSFGQGVFTEAFF	TGTGCCAGCAGCTTCGGACAGGGGGTTTTCACTGAAGCTTTCTTT
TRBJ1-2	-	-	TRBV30	CAWRSDIFNYGYTF	TGTGCCTGGAGGTCCGACATCTTTAACTATGGCTACACCTTC
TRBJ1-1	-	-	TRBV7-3	CASRETVNTEAFF	TGTGCCAGCCGAGAGACGGTGAACACTGAAGCTTTCTTT
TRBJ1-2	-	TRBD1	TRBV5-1	CASSTGESAYGYTF	TGCGCCAGCAGTACAGGGGAATCAGCCTATGGCTACACCTTC
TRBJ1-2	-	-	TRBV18	CASSATDYGYTF	TGTGCCAGCTCAGCTACAGACTATGGCTACACCTTC
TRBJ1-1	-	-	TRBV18	CASSLRTSQAFF	TGTGCCAGCTCACTGAGGACATCCCAAGCTTTCTTT
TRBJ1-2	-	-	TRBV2	CASNPGSELYGYTF	TGTGCCAGCAACCCGGGGTCGGAACTCTATGGCTACACCTTC
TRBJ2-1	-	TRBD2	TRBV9	CASSTRGSGGLNEQFF	TGTGCCAGCAGCACCCGGGGTAGCGGGGGCCTCAATGAGCAGTTCTTC
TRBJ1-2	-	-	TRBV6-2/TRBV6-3	CASSYSRSYGYTF	TGTGCCAGCAGTTACTCGAGAAGCTATGGCTACACCTTC
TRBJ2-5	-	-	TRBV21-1	CASSKGGQGHETQYF	TGTGCCAGCAGCAAAGGGGGACAGGGTCACGAGACCCAGTACTTC
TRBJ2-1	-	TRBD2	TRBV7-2	CASSPRLAGDNEQFF	TGTGCCAGCAGCCCGAGACTAGCGGGAGACAATGAGCAGTTCTTC
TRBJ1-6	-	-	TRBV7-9	CASSLGHSNSPLHF	TGTGCCAGCAGCTTAGGGCACTCGAATTCACCCCTCCACTTT
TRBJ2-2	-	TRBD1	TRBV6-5	CASEGTGPGELFF	TGTGCCAGCGAAGGGACAGGGCCCGGGGAGCTGTTTTTT
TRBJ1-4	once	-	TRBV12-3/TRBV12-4	CASSLGGGKLFF	TGTGCCAGCAGTTTAGGTGGTGGAAAACTGTTTTTT
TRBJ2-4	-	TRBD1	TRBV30	CAWSVQGAKNIQYF	TGTGCCTGGAGTGTACAGGGGGCCAAAAACATTCAGTACTTC
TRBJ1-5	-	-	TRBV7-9	CASSRTMGSYQHF	TGTGCCAGCAGCCGGACTATGGGGTCGTACCAGCATTTT
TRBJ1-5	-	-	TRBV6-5	CASSPSGIRQPQHF	TGTGCCAGCAGCCCATCCGGGATAAGGCAGCCCCAGCATTTT